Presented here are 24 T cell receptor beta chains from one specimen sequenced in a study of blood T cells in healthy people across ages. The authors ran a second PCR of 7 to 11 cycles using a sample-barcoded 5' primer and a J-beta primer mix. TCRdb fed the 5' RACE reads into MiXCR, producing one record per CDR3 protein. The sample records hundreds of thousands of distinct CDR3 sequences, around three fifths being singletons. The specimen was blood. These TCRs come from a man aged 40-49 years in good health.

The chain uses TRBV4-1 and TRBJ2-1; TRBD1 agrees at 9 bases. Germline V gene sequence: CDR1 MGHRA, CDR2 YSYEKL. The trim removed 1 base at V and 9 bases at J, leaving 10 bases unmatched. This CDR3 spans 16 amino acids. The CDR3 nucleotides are TGCGCCAGCAGCCAAGTAATGGGACAGGGACGTCTTGAGCAGTTCTTC. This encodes CASSQVMGQGRLEQFF.

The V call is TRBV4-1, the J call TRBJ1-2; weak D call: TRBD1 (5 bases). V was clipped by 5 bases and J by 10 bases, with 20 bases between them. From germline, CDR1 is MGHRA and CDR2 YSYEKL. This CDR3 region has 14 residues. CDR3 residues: CASSAPGTRGVYTF. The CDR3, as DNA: TGCGCCAGCAGCGCTCCCGGGACCCGAGGGGTCTACACCTTC.

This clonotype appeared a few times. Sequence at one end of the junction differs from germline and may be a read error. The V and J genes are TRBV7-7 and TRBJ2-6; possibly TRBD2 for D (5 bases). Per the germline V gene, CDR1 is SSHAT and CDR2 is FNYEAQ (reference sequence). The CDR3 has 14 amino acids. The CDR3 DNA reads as TGTGCTAGCAGCTTAGTAGCGGGGGCCAACGTCCTGACTTTC. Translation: CASSLVAGANVLTF.

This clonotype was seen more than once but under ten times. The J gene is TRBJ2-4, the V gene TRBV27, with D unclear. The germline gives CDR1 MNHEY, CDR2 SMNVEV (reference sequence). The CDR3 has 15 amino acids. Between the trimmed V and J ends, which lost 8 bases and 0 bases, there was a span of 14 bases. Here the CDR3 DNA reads TGTGCCAGCTCGTTGGGCCGGCTAGCCAAAAACATTCAGTACTTC. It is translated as CASSLGRLAKNIQYF.

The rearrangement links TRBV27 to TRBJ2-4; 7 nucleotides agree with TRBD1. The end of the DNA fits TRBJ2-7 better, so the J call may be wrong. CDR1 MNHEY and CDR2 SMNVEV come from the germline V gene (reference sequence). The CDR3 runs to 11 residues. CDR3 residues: CASQGAYEQYF. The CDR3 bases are TGTGCCAGCCAGGGGGCCTACGAGCAGTACTTC.

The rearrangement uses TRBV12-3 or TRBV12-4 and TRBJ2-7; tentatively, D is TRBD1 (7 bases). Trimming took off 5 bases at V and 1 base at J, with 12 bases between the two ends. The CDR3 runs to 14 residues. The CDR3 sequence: CASSQQGGSYEQYF. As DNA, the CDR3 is TGTGCCAGCAGTCAGCAGGGGGGATCCTACGAGCAGTACTTC.

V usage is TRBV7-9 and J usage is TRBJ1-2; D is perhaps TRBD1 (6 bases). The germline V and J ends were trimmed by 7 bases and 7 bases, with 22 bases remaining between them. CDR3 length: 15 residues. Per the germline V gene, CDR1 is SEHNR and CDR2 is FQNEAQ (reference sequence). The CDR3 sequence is CASMVNSGVQRGYTF. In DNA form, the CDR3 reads TGTGCCAGCATGGTTAATTCAGGGGTTCAGCGTGGCTACACCTTC.

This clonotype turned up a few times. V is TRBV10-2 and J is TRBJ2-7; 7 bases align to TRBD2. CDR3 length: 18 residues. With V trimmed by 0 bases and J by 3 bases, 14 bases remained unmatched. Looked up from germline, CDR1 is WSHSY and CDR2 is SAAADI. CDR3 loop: CASSESRPGLSTLYEQYF. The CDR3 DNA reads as TGCGCCAGCAGTGAGTCGCGGCCGGGACTAAGTACCCTCTACGAGCAGTACTTC.

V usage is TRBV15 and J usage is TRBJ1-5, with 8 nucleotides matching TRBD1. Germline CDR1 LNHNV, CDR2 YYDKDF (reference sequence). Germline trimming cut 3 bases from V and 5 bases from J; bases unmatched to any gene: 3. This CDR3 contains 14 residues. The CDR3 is CATSSQGQDQPQHF. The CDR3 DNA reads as TGTGCCACCAGCAGCCAGGGACAGGATCAGCCCCAGCATTTT.

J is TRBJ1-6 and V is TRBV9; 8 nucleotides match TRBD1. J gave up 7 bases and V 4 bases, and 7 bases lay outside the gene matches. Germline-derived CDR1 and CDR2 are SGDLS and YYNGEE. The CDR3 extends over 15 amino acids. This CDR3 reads CASSSTGTGNSPLHF. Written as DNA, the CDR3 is TGTGCCAGCAGCAGTACCGGGACAGGCAATTCACCCCTCCACTTT. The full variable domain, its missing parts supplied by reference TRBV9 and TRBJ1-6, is DSGVTQTPKHLITATGQRVTLRCSPRSGDLSVYWYQQSLDQGLQFLIQYYNGEERAKGNILERFSAQQFPDLHSELNLSSLELGDSALYFCASSSTGTGNSPLHFGNGTRLTVT.

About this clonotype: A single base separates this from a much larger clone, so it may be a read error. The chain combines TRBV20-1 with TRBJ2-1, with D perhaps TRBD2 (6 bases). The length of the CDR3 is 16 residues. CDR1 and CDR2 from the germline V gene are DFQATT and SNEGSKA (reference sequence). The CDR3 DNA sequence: TGCAGTGCTAGTGGAAGGGTGGGAGGACTCTACAGTGAGCAGTTCTTC. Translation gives CSASGRVGGLYSEQFF.

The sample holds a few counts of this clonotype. The CDR3 protein is CSARLGGRFDEQFF. Here the CDR3 DNA reads TGCAGTGCTAGACTGGGGGGCCGGTTCGATGAGCAGTTCTTC. V and J are TRBV20-1 and TRBJ2-1; TRBD1 or TRBD2 may be the D gene (6 bases each). This CDR3 is 14 amino acids long. CDR1 and CDR2 from the germline V gene are DFQATT and SNEGSKA (reference sequence). With 2 bases removed from V and 8 bases from J, the gap between germline ends came to 16 bases.

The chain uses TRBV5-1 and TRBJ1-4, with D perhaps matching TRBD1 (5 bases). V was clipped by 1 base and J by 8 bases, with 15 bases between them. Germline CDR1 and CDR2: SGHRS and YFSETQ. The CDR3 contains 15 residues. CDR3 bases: TGCGCCAGCAGCTTGACTCGGGGCTCGGAGGAAAAACTGTTTTTT. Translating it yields CASSLTRGSEEKLFF.

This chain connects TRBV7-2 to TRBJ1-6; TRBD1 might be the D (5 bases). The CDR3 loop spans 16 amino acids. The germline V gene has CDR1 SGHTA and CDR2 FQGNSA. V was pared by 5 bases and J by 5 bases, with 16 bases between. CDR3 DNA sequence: TGTGCCAGCAGCCCAAACGGGGCCTTTAATAATTCACCCCTCCACTTT. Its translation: CASSPNGAFNNSPLHF. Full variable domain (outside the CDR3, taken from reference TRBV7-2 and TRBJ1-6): GAGVSQSPSNKVTEKGKDVELRCDPISGHTALYWYRQSLGQGLEFLIYFQGNSAPDKSGLPSDRFSAERTGGSVSTLTIQRTQQEDSAVYLCASSPNGAFNNSPLHFGNGTRLTVT.

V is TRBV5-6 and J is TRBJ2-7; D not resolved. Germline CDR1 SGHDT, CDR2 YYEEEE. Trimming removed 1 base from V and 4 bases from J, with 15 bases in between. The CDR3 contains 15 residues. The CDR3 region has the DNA TGTGCCAGCAGCTTGATCTGGGAACAAGCGTACGAGCAGTACTTC. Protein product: CASSLIWEQAYEQYF.

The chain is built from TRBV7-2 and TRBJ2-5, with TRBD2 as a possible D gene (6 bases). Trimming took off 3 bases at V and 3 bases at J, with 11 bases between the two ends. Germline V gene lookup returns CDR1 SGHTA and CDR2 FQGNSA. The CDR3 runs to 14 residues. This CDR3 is CASSFGRGKETQYF. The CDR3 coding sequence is TGTGCCAGCAGCTTTGGGCGGGGAAAAGAGACCCAGTACTTC.

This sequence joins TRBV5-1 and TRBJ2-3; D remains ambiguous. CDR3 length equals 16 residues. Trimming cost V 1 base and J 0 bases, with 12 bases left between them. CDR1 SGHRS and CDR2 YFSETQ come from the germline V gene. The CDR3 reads CASSLPSGHSTDTQYF. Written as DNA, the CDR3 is TGCGCCAGCAGCTTGCCGTCTGGCCACAGCACAGATACGCAGTATTTT.

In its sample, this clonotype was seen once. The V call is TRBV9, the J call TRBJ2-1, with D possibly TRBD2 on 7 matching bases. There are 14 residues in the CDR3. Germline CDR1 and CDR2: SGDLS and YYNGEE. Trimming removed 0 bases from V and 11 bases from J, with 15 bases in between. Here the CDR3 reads CASSVGGGGPKQFF. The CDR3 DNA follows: TGTGCCAGCAGCGTAGGGGGAGGGGGACCCAAGCAGTTCTTC.

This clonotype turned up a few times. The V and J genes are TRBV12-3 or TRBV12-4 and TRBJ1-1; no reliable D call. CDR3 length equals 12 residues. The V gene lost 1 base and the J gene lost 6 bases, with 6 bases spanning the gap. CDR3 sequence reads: CASSLGQPEAFF. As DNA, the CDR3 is TGTGCCAGCAGTTTAGGCCAGCCTGAAGCTTTCTTT.

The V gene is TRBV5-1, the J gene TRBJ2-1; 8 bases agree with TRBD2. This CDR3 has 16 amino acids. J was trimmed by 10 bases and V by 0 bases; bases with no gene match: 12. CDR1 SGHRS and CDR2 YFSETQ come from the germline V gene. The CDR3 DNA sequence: TGCGCCAGCAGCTTGGATCGGGAGGGTATCGGCCGAGAGCAGTTCTTC. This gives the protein CASSLDREGIGREQFF.

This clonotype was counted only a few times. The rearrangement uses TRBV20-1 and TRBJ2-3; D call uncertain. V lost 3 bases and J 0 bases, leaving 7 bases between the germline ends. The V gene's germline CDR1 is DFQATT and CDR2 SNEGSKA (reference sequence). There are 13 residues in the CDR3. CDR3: CSASDGSTDTQYF. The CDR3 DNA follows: TGCAGTGCTAGTGACGGAAGCACAGATACGCAGTATTTT.

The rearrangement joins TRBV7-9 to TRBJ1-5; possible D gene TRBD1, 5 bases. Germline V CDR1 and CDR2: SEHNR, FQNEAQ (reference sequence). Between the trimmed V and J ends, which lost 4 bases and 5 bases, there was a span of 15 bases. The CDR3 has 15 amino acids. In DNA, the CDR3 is TGTGCCAGCAGCTCGCAGACAGATCCCGATCAGCCCCAGCATTTT. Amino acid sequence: CASSSQTDPDQPQHF.

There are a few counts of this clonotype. In nucleotides, the CDR3 is TGTGCCAGCGGGTTGCGGGACCTCCAAGAGACCCAGTACTTC. Residues: CASGLRDLQETQYF. V and J are TRBV12-3 or TRBV12-4 and TRBJ2-5; tentatively, D is TRBD2 (6 bases). V shed 8 bases and J shed 1 base, with 14 bases lying between them. The CDR3 runs to 14 residues.

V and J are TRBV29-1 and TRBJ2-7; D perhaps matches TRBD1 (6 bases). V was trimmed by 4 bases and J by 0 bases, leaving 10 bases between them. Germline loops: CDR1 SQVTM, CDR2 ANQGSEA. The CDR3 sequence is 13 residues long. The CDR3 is CSVVGTSSYEQYF. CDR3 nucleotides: TGCAGCGTTGTAGGGACATCCTCCTACGAGCAGTACTTC.